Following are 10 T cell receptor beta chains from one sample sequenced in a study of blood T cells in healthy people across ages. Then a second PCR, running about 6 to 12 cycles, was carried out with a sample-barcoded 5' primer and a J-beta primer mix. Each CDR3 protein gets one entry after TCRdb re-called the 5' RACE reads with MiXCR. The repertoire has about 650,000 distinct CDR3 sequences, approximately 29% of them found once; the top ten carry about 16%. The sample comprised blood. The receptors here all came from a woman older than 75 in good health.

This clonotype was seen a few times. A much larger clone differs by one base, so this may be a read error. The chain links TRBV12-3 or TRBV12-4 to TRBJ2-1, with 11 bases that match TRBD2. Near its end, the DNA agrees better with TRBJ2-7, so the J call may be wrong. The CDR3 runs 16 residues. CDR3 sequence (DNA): TGTGCCAGCAGTCCCTTTCTAGCGGGGGGAAACAATGAGCAGTACTTC. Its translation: CASSPFLAGGNNEQYF.

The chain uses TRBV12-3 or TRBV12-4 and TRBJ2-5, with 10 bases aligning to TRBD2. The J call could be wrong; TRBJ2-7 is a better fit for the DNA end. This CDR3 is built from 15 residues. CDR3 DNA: TGTGCCAACTTGCCGGGGACTAGCGATTCCTACGAGCAGTACTTC. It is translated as CANLPGTSDSYEQYF.

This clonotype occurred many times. This chain's CDR3 is CSAQNRGHLDGYTF. DNA for the CDR3: TGCAGCGCCCAAAACCGGGGACACCTGGATGGCTACACCTTC. This sequence joins TRBV29-1 and TRBJ1-2, with TRBD1 as a possible D gene (6 bases). CDR1 and CDR2 (germline): SQVTM, ANQGSEA. V shed 7 bases and J shed 6 bases, with 21 bases lying between them. This CDR3 spans 14 amino acids.

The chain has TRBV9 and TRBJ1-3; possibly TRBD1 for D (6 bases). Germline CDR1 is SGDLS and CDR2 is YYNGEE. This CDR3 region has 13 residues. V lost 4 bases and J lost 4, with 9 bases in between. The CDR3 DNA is TGTGCCAGCAGCCAACAGGGAGGAAACACCATATATTTT. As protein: CASSQQGGNTIYF. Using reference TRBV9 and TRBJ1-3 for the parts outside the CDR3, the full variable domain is DSGVTQTPKHLITATGQRVTLRCSPRSGDLSVYWYQQSLDQGLQFLIQYYNGEERAKGNILERFSAQQFPDLHSELNLSSLELGDSALYFCASSQQGGNTIYFGEGSWLTVV.

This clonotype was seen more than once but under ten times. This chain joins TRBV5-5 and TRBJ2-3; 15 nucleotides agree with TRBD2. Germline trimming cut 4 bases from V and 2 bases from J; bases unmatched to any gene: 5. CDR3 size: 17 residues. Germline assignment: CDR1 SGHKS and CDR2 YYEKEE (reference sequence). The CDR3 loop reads CASSQGLAGGYTDTQYF. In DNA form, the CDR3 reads TGTGCCAGCAGCCAGGGACTAGCGGGGGGATACACAGATACGCAGTATTTT.

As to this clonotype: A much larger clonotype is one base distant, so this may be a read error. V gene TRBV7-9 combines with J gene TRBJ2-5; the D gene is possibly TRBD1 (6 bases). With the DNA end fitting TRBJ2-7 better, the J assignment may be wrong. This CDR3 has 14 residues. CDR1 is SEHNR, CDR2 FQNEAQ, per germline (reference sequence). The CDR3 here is CVSNKDSPSYEQYF. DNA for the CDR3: TGTGTCAGCAACAAGGACAGTCCCTCCTACGAGCAGTACTTC.

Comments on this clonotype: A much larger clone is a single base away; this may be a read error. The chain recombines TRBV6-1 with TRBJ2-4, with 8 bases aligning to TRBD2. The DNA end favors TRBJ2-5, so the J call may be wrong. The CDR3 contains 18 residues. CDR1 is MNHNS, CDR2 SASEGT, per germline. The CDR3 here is CASSDPPGWRGAEETQYF. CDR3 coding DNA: TGTGCCAGCAGTGACCCCCCCGGCTGGCGGGGGGCAGAAGAGACCCAGTACTTC.

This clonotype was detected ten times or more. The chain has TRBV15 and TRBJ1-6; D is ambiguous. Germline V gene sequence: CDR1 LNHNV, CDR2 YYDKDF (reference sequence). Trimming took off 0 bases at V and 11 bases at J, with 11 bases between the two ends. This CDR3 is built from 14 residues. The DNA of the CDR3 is TGTGCCACCAGCAGAGATTGGGGAGATGCACCCCTCCACTTT. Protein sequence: CATSRDWGDAPLHF.

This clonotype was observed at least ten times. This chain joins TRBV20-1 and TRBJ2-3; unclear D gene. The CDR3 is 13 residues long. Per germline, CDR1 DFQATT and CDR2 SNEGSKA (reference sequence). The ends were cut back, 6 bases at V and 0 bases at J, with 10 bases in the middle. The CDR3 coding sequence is TGCAGTGCCGCTCCCCTTAGCACAGATACGCAGTATTTT. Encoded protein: CSAAPLSTDTQYF.

CDR3 sequence: CASSEGGGMVNTQYF. The CDR3 DNA follows: TGTGCCAGCAGTGAAGGGGGGGGGATGGTAAATACGCAGTATTTT. This chain uses TRBV6-1 with TRBJ2-3; 7 bases line up with TRBD2. The trim removed 1 base at V and 7 bases at J, leaving 8 bases unmatched. Germline CDR1 MNHNS, CDR2 SASEGT. The CDR3 contains 15 residues.